These T cell receptor beta chains were read from a single sample in a study of neoadjuvant anti-PD-1 for oral cavity cancer. The data were produced by immunoSEQ multiplex PCR, yet TCRdb's version contains in-frame clones alone and is incomplete. This sample carries 7,500 to 8,000 clones, 65% to 80% of them seen once, and the ten largest clones take around 3.4%. This specimen consisted of PBMCs, obtained after nivolumab (anti-PD-1) treatment. All receptors derive from a person between 40 and 85 years old with oral cavity squamous cell carcinoma. CDR3s include the opening cysteine and the closing phenylalanine or tryptophan. The D gene is left open where the match is weak. Clone sizes are given selectively: once, few, many, or a class where the clone is expanded.

- TRBD1 TRBJ2-5 14 TRBV7-2 CASSSTGSQETQYF TGTGCCAGCAGTTCGACAGGGTCCCAAGAGACCCAGTACTTC
- - TRBJ1-3 13 TRBV10-3 CAISESSGNTIYF TGTGCCATCAGTGAGTCCTCAGGAAACACCATATATTTT
once - TRBJ2-7 11 TRBV7-9 CASSPVLEQYF TGTGCCAGCAGCCCCGTTCTGGAGCAGTACTTC
- - TRBJ2-3 13 TRBV30 CASGVAGTDTQYF TGTGCCTCTGGGGTAGCGGGCACAGATACGCAGTATTTT
once TRBD2 TRBJ2-1 16 TRBV2 CASWRLAGGLGSEQFF TGTGCCAGTTGGAGACTAGCGGGGGGCCTGGGGAGTGAGCAGTTCTTC
- - TRBJ2-3 13 TRBV9 CASSVVHSDTQYF TGTGCCAGCAGCGTAGTTCATTCAGATACGCAGTATTTT
- - TRBJ1-3 18 TRBV4-3 CASSQDSGRPHSGNTIYF TGCGCCAGCAGCCAAGACTCCGGCAGGCCACACTCTGGAAACACCATATATTTT
few - TRBJ1-5 15 TRBV15 CATSRDSGQDQPQHF TGTGCCACCAGCAGAGATTCGGGCCAGGATCAGCCCCAGCATTTT
- - TRBJ1-2 14 TRBV10-2 CASSEWAEGYGYTF TGCGCCAGCAGTGAATGGGCGGAGGGGTATGGCTACACCTTC
- - TRBJ1-1 15 TRBV6-5 CASNQGGGMNTEAFF TGTGCCAGCAATCAGGGAGGGGGTATGAACACTGAAGCTTTCTTT
- - TRBJ2-7 13 TRBV4-3 CASSQGLDYEQYF TGCGCCAGCAGCCAAGGTCTCGACTACGAGCAGTACTTC
few TRBD1 TRBJ1-2 13 TRBV7-2 CASSLGQGDGYTF TGTGCCAGCAGCTTGGGACAGGGGGATGGCTACACCTTC
- - TRBJ1-3 14 TRBV10-3 CATRPGTAGNTIYF TGTGCCACCCGACCTGGAACGGCTGGAAACACCATATATTTT
- - TRBJ2-5 14 TRBV7-9 CASSSPGRQETQYF TGTGCCAGCAGCTCTCCGGGACGGCAAGAGACCCAGTACTTC
few TRBD2 TRBJ2-6 17 TRBV11-3 CASSSNTAGVGANVLTF TGTGCCAGCAGCTCCAATACCGCGGGGGTTGGGGCCAACGTCCTGACTTTC
- - TRBJ2-1 11 TRBV10-1 CASSEYNEQFF TGCGCCAGCAGTGAGTACAATGAGCAGTTCTTC
- TRBD1 TRBJ2-3 16 TRBV4-3 CASSQDRTGRTDTQYF TGCGCCAGCAGCCAAGATCGGACAGGGCGGACAGATACGCAGTATTTT
- - TRBJ2-5 13 TRBV6-1 CATTLDMGETQYF TGTGCCACCACGCTCGACATGGGAGAGACCCAGTACTTC
- TRBD1 TRBJ2-1 13 TRBV29-1 CSVRDRDYNEQFF TGCAGCGTCCGGGACAGGGACTACAATGAGCAGTTCTTC
- TRBD1 TRBJ2-7 14 TRBV9 CASSRTGFSYEQYF TGTGCCAGCAGTCGGACAGGGTTTTCCTACGAGCAGTACTTC
few - TRBJ1-5 15 TRBV4-1 CASSQGDNPGQPQHF TGCGCCAGCAGCCAAGGCGATAATCCAGGTCAGCCCCAGCATTTT
- TRBD1 TRBJ2-3 16 TRBV29-1 CSVDHGTGGLPDTQYF TGCAGCGTAGATCACGGGACAGGGGGCCTGCCAGATACGCAGTATTTT
- - TRBJ2-7 8 TRBV21-1 CASYEQYF TGTGCCAGCTACGAGCAGTACTTC
few - TRBJ1-3 11 TRBV30 CASARRNTIYF TGTGCCTCCGCGCGTCGAAACACCATATATTTT